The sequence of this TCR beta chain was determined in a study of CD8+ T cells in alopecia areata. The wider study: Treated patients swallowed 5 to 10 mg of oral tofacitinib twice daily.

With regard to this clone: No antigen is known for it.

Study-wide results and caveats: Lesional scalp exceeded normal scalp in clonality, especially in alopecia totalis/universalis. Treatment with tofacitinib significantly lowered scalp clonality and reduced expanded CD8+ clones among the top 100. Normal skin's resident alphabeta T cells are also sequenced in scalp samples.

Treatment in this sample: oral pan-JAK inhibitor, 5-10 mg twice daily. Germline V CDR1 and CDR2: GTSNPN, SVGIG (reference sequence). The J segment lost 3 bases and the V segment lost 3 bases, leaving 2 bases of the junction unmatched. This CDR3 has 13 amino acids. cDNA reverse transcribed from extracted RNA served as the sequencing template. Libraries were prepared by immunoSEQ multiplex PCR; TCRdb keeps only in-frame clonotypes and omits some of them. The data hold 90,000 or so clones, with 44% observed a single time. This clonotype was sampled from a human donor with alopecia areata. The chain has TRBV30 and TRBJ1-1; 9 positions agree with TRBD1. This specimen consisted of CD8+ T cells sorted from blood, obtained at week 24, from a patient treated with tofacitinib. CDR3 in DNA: TGTGCCTGGAGGGGACAGGGCGACACTGAAGCTTTCTTT. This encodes CAWRGQGDTEAFF.